Sequencing of this T cell receptor (beta chain) was carried out in a study of cytomegalovirus exposure and HLA in healthy donors. Study results and limitations: Reportedly, a later analysis found an Asian-associated ancestry cluster had fewer N-insertions than the approximately 640-donor mean. As a later analysis revealed, most CMV-associated TCR beta chains appeared HLA-restricted.

13 Jbeta primers and 60 Vbeta primers were used for the PCR. The table came from immunoSEQ multiplex PCR; TCRdb's copy has only in-frame clones and leaves some out. The sample includes tens of thousands of clones, about 80% of them seen just once. This clone turned up a few times. What it binds is unknown. The specimen was PBMCs. This TCR came from a man in his fifties or sixties in good health and CMV-seropositive.

CDR3 nucleotide sequence: TGTGCCAGCGGAGGACTAGCGGGGAGTGGGGAGCTGTTTTTT. Translation gives CASGGLAGSGELFF. The chain joins TRBV2 to TRBJ2-2, with 12 positions matching TRBD2. The V segment lost 8 bases and the J segment 8 bases; nucleotides outside the gene matches: 6. CDR1 and CDR2 (germline): SNHLY, FYNNEI. This CDR3 is built from 14 residues.